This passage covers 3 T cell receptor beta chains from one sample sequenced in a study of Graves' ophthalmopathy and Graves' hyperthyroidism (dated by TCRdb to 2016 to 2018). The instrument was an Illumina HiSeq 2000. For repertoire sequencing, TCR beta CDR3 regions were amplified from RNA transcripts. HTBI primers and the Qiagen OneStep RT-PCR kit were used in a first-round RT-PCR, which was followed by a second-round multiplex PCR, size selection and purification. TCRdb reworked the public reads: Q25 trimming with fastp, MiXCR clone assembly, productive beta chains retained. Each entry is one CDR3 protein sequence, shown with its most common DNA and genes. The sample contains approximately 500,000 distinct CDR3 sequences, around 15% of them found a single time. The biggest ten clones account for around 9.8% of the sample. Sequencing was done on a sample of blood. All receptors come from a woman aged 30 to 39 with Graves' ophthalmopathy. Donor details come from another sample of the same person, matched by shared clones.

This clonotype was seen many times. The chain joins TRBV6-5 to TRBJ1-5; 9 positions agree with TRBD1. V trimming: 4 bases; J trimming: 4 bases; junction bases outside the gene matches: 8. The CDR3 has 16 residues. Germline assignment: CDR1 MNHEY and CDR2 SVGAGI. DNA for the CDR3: TGTGCCAGCAGTTCCGCAAGAGGACAGGGGAATCAGCCCCAGCATTTT. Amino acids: CASSSARGQGNQPQHF.

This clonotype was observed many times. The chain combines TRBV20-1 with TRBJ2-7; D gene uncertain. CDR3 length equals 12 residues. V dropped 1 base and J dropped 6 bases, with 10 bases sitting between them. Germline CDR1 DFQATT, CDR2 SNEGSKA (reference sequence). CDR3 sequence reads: CSARAGPVEQYF. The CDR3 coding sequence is TGCAGTGCTAGAGCAGGACCAGTCGAGCAGTACTTC.

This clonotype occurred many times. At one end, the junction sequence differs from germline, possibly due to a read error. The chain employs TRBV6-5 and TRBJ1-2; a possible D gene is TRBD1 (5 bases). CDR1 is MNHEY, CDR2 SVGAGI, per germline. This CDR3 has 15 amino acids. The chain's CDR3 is CASTRGRIFNNGYTF. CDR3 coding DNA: TGTGCCAGCACCCGGGGACGGATATTTAACAATGGCTACACCTTC.